This section outlines one T cell receptor (beta chain) sequence together with its context. The sample belongs to a study of blood T cell repertoires in COVID-19. At the level of the study: Sites in the United States, Italy and Spain provided acute and convalescent COVID-19 samples. T cells, B-cell-depleted T cells, or PBMCs provided the cDNA or gDNA that served as material.

In the source study's methods: Reference gene primers were amplified, and this amplification served to estimate nucleated cell counts. The table came from immunoSEQ multiplex PCR; TCRdb's copy has only in-frame clones and leaves some out. V, J and clone size were drawn from that table, and D and trimming were deduced from the DNA. In the table there are roughly 260,000 clones, approximately 83% of which are singletons. The CDR3 spans 15 residues. The germline V gene encodes CDR1 SGHVS and CDR2 FQNEAQ. Unmatched junction bases numbered 8, after V lost 5 bases and J lost 5 bases. Living in about 25 US areas, the participants were between roughly 18 and 90 years of age.

The specimen was PBMCs or T cells enriched from blood (not recorded which). The gene calls are TRBV7-8 and TRBJ2-1; 8 bases map to TRBD1. This sequence originates from a woman between 40 and 50 years old who had been exposed to COVID-19. The CDR3 spells CASSPLTGENNEQFF. The CDR3 DNA sequence: TGTGCCAGCAGCCCCCTGACAGGGGAAAACAATGAGCAGTTCTTC.